This TCR beta chain was sequenced for a study of T-cell reconstitution after alpha-beta-depleted transplantation in children. Construction of the TCRbeta library involved unique molecular identifiers. One entry per CDR3 protein results from TCRdb running MiXCR on the PCR reads. The table shows roughly 50,000 distinct CDR3 sequences, with 40% to 55% occurring only once. As regards this clonotype: Its matching antigen is unknown.

General study results and limits: Recipient T cells and thymic progenitors that survived gave rise to the high TCRbeta diversity observed at day 60 in some patients. Most T-cell counts and diversity one year after the transplant came from T cells that were newly produced. Reported findings indicate that, about two months after transplant, alpha-beta T cells came from several hundred expanded clones, which were derived from non-depleted graft cells.

V gave up 0 bases and J gave up 4 bases, with 9 bases separating them. The CDR3 runs to 14 residues. CDR1 MNHEY and CDR2 SVGAGI come from the germline V gene. The chain links TRBV6-5 to TRBJ2-5; D not certain. The sequencing used PBMCs, mostly from graft donor cells, collected 360 days after TCRalphabeta/CD19-depleted stem cell transplant. The clonotype was recovered from a male patient under 18 who had a stem cell transplant for acute lymphoblastic leukemia, so the T cells may come from the graft donor. The chain's CDR3 is CASSYSTRPETQYF. The CDR3, as DNA: TGTGCCAGCAGTTACTCGACCAGGCCAGAGACCCAGTACTTC.